This is a list of T cell receptor beta chains from one sample in a study of CXCR3-negative and CXCR3-positive naive CD8 T cells. TCRdb reprocessed the 5' RACE reads and stores each CDR3 protein as one record, lacking DNA. The sample has 8,000 or so distinct CDR3 sequences. Sequencing was done on a sample of naive CXCR3- CD8+ T cells from blood. These receptor sequences come from a human donor in good health. Some clones in this sample may be carry-over from other donors' samples. Each CDR3 is given with its conserved first and last residue. The order of the fields is clone size, V gene, J gene, CDR3 protein. For some rows the clone size is stated as once, few or many, or as a class when expanded; others skip it.

>.|TRBV6-1|TRBJ2-5
CASSDLGGLTETQYF
>.|TRBV29-1|TRBJ2-7
CSVPHREDEQYF
>.|TRBV7-6|TRBJ1-1
CASSSIGSGFTEAFF
>medium-sized|TRBV5-1|TRBJ1-2
CASRWEQGFGYTF
>medium-sized|TRBV10-3|TRBJ2-3
CAISESTGGDTDTQYF
>.|TRBV14|TRBJ2-7
CASSQVNGYEQYF
>.|TRBV15|TRBJ2-7
CATSRDQGVGYEQYF
>.|TRBV29-1|TRBJ2-1
CSVAAINEQFF
>medium-sized|TRBV3-1|TRBJ2-2
CASSFSGGANTGELFF
>medium-sized|TRBV29-1|TRBJ2-1
CSAVAGGIREQFF
>.|TRBV29-1|TRBJ1-2
CSVLRDTYGYTF
>.|TRBV3-1|TRBJ2-7
CASSQGRQGLIYEQYF
>.|TRBV2|TRBJ2-7
CASRGGQGYEQYF
>.|TRBV5-6|TRBJ2-7
CASSSTSGDSGEQYF
>medium-sized|TRBV7-9|TRBJ2-5
CASSLLTSGQETQYF
>.|TRBV4-2|TRBJ1-1
CASSEDSSNTEAFF
>.|TRBV27|TRBJ1-5
CAAGDRGWPQHF
>.|TRBV7-9|TRBJ2-3
CASSLERRSSGYTDTQYF
>.|TRBV12-3/TRBV12-4|TRBJ2-7
CASSFGVEQYF
>.|TRBV6-5|TRBJ2-1
CASRTTGSSYNEQFF
>.|TRBV5-1|TRBJ2-3
CASSPGTSGGDTQYF
>.|TRBV15|TRBJ2-7
CATTYAGSYEQYF
>medium-sized|TRBV29-1|TRBJ2-1
CSVEYEAGGWNEQFF
>.|TRBV20-1|TRBJ2-1
CSAPGGGYSYNEQFF
>medium-sized|TRBV5-1|TRBJ1-1
CASSSARAAFF
>medium-sized|TRBV20-1|TRBJ2-7
CSARLDSTYEQYF
>medium-sized|TRBV18|TRBJ2-2
CASSPDPGVNTGELFF
>medium-sized|TRBV29-1|TRBJ2-1
CSVDLEGTNEQFF
>.|TRBV9|TRBJ2-1
CASSPTSYEQFF
>.|TRBV13|TRBJ1-1
CATTGVAEAFF
>.|TRBV11-2|TRBJ2-3
CASSLESGRILGTQYF
>.|TRBV29-1|TRBJ1-4
CSVERVGREDEKLFF
>.|TRBV5-1|TRBJ1-6
CASSFGENSPLHF
>.|TRBV5-1|TRBJ2-7
CASSLASSYEQYF